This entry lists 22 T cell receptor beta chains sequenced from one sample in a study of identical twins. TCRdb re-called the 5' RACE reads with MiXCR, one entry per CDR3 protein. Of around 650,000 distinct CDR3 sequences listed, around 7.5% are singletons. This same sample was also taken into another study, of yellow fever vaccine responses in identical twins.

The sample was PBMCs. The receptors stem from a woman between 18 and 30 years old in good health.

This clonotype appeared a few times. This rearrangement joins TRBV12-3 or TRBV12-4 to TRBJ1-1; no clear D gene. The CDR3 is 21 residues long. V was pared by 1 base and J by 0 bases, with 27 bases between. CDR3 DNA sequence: TGTGCCAGCAGTTTAGGAGGAAGGCAAGGGTTGAATTATTACATGAACACTGAAGCTTTCTTT. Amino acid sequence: CASSLGGRQGLNYYMNTEAFF.

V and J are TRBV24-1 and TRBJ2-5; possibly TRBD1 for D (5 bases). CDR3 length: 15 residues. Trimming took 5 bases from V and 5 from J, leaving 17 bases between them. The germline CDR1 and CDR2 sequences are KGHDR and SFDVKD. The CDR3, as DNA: TGTGCCACCAGTGGGGGCGGTCCGTTGCAGGAGACCCAGTACTTC. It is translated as CATSGGGPLQETQYF.

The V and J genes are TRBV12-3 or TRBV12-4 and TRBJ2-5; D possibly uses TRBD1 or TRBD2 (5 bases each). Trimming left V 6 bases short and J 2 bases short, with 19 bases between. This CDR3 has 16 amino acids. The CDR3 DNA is TGTGCCAGCAGGATAGCCGGGACCGCGACACAAGAGACCCAGTACTTC. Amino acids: CASRIAGTATQETQYF.

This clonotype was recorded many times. The CDR3 loop reads CSASGTVQETQYF. The CDR3, as DNA: TGCAGTGCTAGTGGGACAGTCCAAGAGACCCAGTACTTC. This chain uses TRBV20-1 with TRBJ2-5, with 7 bases that match TRBD1. V lost 3 bases, J lost 1 base, and 2 bases stayed unmatched. Germline V gene data show CDR1 as DFQATT and CDR2 as SNEGSKA (reference sequence). The CDR3 spans 13 residues.

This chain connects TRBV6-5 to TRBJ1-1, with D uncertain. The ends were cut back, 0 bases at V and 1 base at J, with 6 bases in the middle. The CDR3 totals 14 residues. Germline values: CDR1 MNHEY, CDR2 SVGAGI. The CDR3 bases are TGTGCCAGCAGTTACTCGAGGCGGAACACTGAAGCTTTCTTT. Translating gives CASSYSRRNTEAFF.

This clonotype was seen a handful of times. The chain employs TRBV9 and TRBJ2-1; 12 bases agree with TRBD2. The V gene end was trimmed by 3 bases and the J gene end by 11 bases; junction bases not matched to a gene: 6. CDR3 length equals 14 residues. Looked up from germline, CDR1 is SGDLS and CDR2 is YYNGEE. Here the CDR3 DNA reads TGTGCCAGCAGCGGCGGACTAGCGGGGACAAAGCAGTTCTTC. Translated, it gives CASSGGLAGTKQFF.

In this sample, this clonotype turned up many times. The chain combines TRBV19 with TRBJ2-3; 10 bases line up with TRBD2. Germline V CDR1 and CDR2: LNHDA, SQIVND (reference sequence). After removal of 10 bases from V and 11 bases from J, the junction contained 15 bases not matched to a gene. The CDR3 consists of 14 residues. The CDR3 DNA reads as TGTGCCACCAGCGGGAGGGGACAGGCTGGTGGGCAGTATTTT. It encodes CATSGRGQAGGQYF.

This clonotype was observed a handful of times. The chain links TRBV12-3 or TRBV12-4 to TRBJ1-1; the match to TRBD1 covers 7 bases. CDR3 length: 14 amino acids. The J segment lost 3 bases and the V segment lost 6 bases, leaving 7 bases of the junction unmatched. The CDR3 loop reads CASRPDRAYTEAFF. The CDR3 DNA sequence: TGTGCCAGCAGACCCGACAGGGCCTACACTGAAGCTTTCTTT.

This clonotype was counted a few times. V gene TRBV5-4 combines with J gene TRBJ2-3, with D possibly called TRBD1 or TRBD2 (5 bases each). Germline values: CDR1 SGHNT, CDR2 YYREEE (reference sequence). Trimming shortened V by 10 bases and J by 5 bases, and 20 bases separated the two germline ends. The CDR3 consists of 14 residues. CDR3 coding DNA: TGTGCCTCGAGGGGCGCGAGACCTGGAGATACGCAGTATTTT. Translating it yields CASRGARPGDTQYF.

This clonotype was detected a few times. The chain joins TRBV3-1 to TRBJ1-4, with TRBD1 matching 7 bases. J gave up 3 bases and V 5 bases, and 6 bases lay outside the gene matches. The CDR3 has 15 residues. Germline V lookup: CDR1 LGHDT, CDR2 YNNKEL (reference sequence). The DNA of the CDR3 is TGTGCCAGCAGCGTGGGGGACAGAGCTAATGAAAAACTGTTTTTT. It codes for CASSVGDRANEKLFF.

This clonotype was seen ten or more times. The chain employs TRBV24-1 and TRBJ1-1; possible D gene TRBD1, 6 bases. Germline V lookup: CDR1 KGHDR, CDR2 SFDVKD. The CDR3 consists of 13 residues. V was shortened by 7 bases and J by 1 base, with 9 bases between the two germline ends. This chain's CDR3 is CATRRQENTEAFF. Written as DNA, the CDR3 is TGTGCCACCAGGAGACAGGAGAACACTGAAGCTTTCTTT.

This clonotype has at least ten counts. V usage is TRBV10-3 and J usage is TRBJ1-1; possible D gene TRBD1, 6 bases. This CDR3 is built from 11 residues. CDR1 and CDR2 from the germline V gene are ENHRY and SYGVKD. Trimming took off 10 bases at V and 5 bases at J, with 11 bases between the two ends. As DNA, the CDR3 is TGTGCCAGCTCAGGGGAGACTGAAGCTTTCTTT. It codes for CASSGETEAFF.

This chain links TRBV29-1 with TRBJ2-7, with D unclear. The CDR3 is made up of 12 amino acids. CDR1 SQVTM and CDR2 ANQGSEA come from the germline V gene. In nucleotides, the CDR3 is TGCAGCGTTAAAGACACTTACTACGAGCAGTACGTC. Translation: CSVKDTYYEQYV.

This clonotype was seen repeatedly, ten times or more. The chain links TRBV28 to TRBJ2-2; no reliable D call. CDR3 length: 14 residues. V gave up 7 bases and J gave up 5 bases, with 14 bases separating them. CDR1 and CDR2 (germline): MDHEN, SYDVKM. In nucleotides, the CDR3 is TGTGCCAGCAACTCCCGGCCCGGAACCGGGGAGCTGTTTTTT. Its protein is CASNSRPGTGELFF.

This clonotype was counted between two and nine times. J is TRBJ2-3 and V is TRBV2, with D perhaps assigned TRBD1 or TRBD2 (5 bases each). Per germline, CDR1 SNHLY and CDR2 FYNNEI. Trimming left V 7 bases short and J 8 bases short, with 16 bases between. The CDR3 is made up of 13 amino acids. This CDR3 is CASTLGTMGTQYF. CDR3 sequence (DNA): TGTGCCAGCACACTCGGGACCATGGGTACGCAGTATTTT.

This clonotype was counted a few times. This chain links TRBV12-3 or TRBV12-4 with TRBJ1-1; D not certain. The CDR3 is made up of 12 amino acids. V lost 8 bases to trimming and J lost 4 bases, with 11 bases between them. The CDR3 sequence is CASALRGTEAFF. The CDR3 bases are TGTGCCAGCGCCCTTCGGGGCACTGAAGCTTTCTTT.

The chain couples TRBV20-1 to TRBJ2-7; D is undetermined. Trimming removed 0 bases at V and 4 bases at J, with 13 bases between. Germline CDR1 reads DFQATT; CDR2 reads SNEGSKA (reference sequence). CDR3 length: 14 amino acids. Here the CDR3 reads CSARDGVREYEQYV. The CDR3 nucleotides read TGCAGTGCTAGAGATGGTGTCCGAGAGTACGAGCAGTACGTC.

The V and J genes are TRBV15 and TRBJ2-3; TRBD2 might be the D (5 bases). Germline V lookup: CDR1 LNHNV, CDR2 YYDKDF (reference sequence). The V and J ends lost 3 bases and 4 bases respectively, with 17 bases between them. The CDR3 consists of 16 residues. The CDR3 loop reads CATSSSTRVWSDTQYF. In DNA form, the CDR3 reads TGTGCCACCAGCAGTAGTACGAGGGTTTGGTCAGATACGCAGTATTTT.

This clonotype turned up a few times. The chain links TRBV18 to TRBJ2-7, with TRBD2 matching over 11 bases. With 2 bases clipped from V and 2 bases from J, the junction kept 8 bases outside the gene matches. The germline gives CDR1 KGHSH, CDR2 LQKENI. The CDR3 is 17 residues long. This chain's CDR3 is CASSPMGLAAPAYEQYF. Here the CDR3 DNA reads TGTGCCAGCTCACCAATGGGACTAGCGGCCCCCGCCTACGAGCAGTACTTC.

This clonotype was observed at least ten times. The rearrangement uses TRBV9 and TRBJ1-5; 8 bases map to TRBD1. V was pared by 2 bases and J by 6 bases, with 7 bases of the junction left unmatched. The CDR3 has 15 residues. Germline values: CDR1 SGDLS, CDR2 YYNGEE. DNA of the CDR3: TGTGCCAGCAGCGTGACAGGGGATTTTGGTCAGCCCCAGCATTTT. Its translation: CASSVTGDFGQPQHF.

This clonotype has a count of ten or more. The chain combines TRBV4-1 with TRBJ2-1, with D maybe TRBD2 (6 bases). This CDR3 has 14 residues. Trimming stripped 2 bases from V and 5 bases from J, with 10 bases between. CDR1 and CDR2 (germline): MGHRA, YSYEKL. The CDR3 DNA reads TGCGCCAGCAGCCAACCGGGGGTAAACAATGAGCAGTTCTTC. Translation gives CASSQPGVNNEQFF.

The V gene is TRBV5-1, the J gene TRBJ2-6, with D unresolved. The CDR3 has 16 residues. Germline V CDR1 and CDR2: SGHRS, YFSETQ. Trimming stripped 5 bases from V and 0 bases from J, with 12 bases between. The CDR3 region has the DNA TGCGCCAGCAGTCCCGGACCGTACTCTGGGGCCAACGTCCTGACTTTC. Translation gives CASSPGPYSGANVLTF. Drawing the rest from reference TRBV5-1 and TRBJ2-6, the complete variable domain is KAGVTQTPRYLIKTRGQQVTLSCSPISGHRSVSWYQQTPGQGLQFLFEYFSETQRNKGNFPGRFSGRQFSNSRSEMNVSTLELGDSALYLCASSPGPYSGANVLTFGAGSRLTVL.